Listed below are T cell receptor beta chains from one sample, sequenced in a study of blood T cell repertoires in COVID-19. The table came from immunoSEQ multiplex PCR; TCRdb's copy has only in-frame clones and leaves some out. The sample yields more than 150,000 clones, 75% to 90% seen once. Sequenced input: PBMCs or T cells enriched from blood (not recorded which). The source of these receptors is a woman aged 25 to 39 who had recovered from COVID-19. Both conserved end residues are part of each CDR3. Fields, in order: D gene, clone size, J gene, CDR3 length, V gene, CDR3 protein, CDR3 DNA. A D gene is named only where the DNA matches it firmly. Where a row states a size, it is once, few, many or the class of an expanded clone; other rows omit it.

d_gene: -; abundance: -; j_gene: TRBJ1-1; len: 12; v_gene: TRBV18; CDR3aa: CASSPTSDEAFF; CDR3nt: TGTGCCAGCTCCCCCACTAGTGATGAAGCTTTCTTT
d_gene: -; abundance: once; j_gene: TRBJ2-3; len: 14; v_gene: TRBV19; CDR3aa: CASGVRASTDTQYF; CDR3nt: TGTGCCAGTGGTGTGCGGGCTAGCACAGATACGCAGTATTTT
d_gene: TRBD1; abundance: -; j_gene: TRBJ2-7; len: 12; v_gene: TRBV12-3/TRBV12-4; CDR3aa: CASSGQVYEQYF; CDR3nt: TGTGCCAGCAGTGGACAGGTCTACGAGCAGTACTTC
d_gene: TRBD2; abundance: once; j_gene: TRBJ2-5; len: 16; v_gene: TRBV15; CDR3aa: CATSPRLAGAGETQYF; CDR3nt: TGTGCCACCAGCCCCCGACTAGCGGGAGCGGGGGAGACCCAGTACTTC
d_gene: -; abundance: -; j_gene: TRBJ1-1; len: 13; v_gene: TRBV2; CDR3aa: CASHLDMNTEAFF; CDR3nt: TGTGCCAGCCACTTAGACATGAACACTGAAGCTTTCTTT
d_gene: -; abundance: -; j_gene: TRBJ1-5; len: 13; v_gene: TRBV27; CDR3aa: CASSFTYDQPQHF; CDR3nt: TGTGCCAGCAGTTTCACCTATGATCAGCCCCAGCATTTT
d_gene: TRBD2; abundance: -; j_gene: TRBJ2-3; len: 14; v_gene: TRBV7-9; CDR3aa: CASTLGTKGDTQYF; CDR3nt: TGTGCCAGCACCTTGGGGACTAAGGGGGATACGCAGTATTTT
d_gene: TRBD1; abundance: once; j_gene: TRBJ1-2; len: 15; v_gene: TRBV5-6; CDR3aa: CASSLYGTANYGYTF; CDR3nt: TGTGCCAGCAGCTTATACGGGACAGCTAACTATGGCTACACCTTC
d_gene: TRBD1; abundance: once; j_gene: TRBJ2-7; len: 15; v_gene: TRBV18; CDR3aa: CASSAGQGAPYEQYF; CDR3nt: TGTGCCAGCTCAGCAGGACAGGGGGCCCCCTACGAGCAGTACTTC
d_gene: TRBD2; abundance: -; j_gene: TRBJ2-7; len: 16; v_gene: TRBV13; CDR3aa: CASSPTRTSGSYEQYF; CDR3nt: TGTGCCAGCAGCCCCACCCGGACTAGCGGGAGTTACGAGCAGTACTTC
d_gene: -; abundance: -; j_gene: TRBJ2-5; len: 13; v_gene: TRBV24-1; CDR3aa: CATSGGGQETQYF; CDR3nt: TGTGCCACCAGTGGAGGGGGTCAAGAGACCCAGTACTTC
d_gene: TRBD1; abundance: -; j_gene: TRBJ1-5; len: 14; v_gene: TRBV30; CDR3aa: CAWSVQGGGQPQHF; CDR3nt: TGTGCCTGGAGTGTACAAGGGGGCGGTCAGCCCCAGCATTTT
d_gene: TRBD1; abundance: -; j_gene: TRBJ2-5; len: 13; v_gene: TRBV7-3; CDR3aa: CASSLQGQETQYF; CDR3nt: TGTGCCAGCAGCCTACAGGGGCAGGAGACCCAGTACTTC
d_gene: -; abundance: -; j_gene: TRBJ1-1; len: 14; v_gene: TRBV10-3; CDR3aa: CAISKEGRLTEAFF; CDR3nt: TGTGCCATCAGTAAGGAGGGAAGGCTCACTGAAGCTTTCTTT
d_gene: TRBD2; abundance: few; j_gene: TRBJ2-7; len: 18; v_gene: TRBV4-2; CDR3aa: CASSQDPTGGGTSYEQYF; CDR3nt: TGTGCCAGCAGCCAAGATCCGACGGGAGGCGGGACCTCCTACGAGCAGTACTTC
d_gene: -; abundance: -; j_gene: TRBJ2-3; len: 15; v_gene: TRBV9; CDR3aa: CASSVTGHSTDTQYF; CDR3nt: TGTGCCAGCAGCGTGACGGGTCATAGCACAGATACGCAGTATTTT
d_gene: TRBD2; abundance: -; j_gene: TRBJ2-1; len: 14; v_gene: TRBV7-3; CDR3aa: CASSVGTSEDEQFF; CDR3nt: TGTGCCAGCAGCGTCGGGACTAGCGAGGATGAGCAGTTCTTC
d_gene: -; abundance: -; j_gene: TRBJ1-1; len: 13; v_gene: TRBV18; CDR3aa: CASSTGQNTEAFF; CDR3nt: TGTGCCAGCTCCACGGGACAGAACACTGAAGCTTTCTTT
d_gene: TRBD1; abundance: -; j_gene: TRBJ1-2; len: 15; v_gene: TRBV5-1; CDR3aa: CASSLTGGAGYGYTF; CDR3nt: TGCGCCAGCAGTCTGACAGGGGGCGCGGGCTATGGCTACACCTTC
d_gene: -; abundance: -; j_gene: TRBJ2-5; len: 15; v_gene: TRBV3-1/TRBV3-2; CDR3aa: CASSTGGQGRETQYF; CDR3nt: TGTGCCAGCAGCACCGGAGGGCAGGGCCGAGAGACCCAGTACTTC
d_gene: -; abundance: -; j_gene: TRBJ1-6; len: 18; v_gene: TRBV5-6; CDR3aa: CASSLDAFVGREGSPLHF; CDR3nt: TGTGCCAGCAGCTTGGACGCCTTTGTGGGCAGGGAAGGTTCACCCCTCCACTTT
d_gene: TRBD2; abundance: -; j_gene: TRBJ2-1; len: 19; v_gene: TRBV4-2; CDR3aa: CASSQELLGGLAAYNEQFF; CDR3nt: TGTGCCAGCAGCCAAGAGTTATTGGGCGGACTAGCGGCCTACAATGAGCAGTTCTTC
d_gene: -; abundance: once; j_gene: TRBJ2-1; len: 15; v_gene: TRBV9; CDR3aa: CASSVGTDSYNEQFF; CDR3nt: TGTGCCAGCAGCGTAGGGACAGATTCCTACAATGAGCAGTTCTTC
d_gene: TRBD1; abundance: once; j_gene: TRBJ1-2; len: 18; v_gene: TRBV27; CDR3aa: CASSLKGGQGAFSYGYTF; CDR3nt: TGTGCCAGCAGTTTAAAAGGGGGACAGGGGGCTTTCTCCTATGGCTACACCTTC
d_gene: -; abundance: -; j_gene: TRBJ2-2; len: 15; v_gene: TRBV7-2; CDR3aa: CASSLAPVRTGELFF; CDR3nt: TGTGCCAGCAGCTTAGCGCCCGTGCGGACCGGGGAGCTGTTTTTT
d_gene: -; abundance: -; j_gene: TRBJ1-1; len: 13; v_gene: TRBV13; CDR3aa: CASSSQLNTEAFF; CDR3nt: TGTGCCAGCAGCTCACAATTGAACACTGAAGCTTTCTTT
d_gene: -; abundance: few; j_gene: TRBJ2-5; len: 13; v_gene: TRBV4-2; CDR3aa: CASSQNLRETQYF; CDR3nt: TGTGCCAGCAGCCAAAATTTGCGCGAGACCCAGTACTTC
d_gene: -; abundance: once; j_gene: TRBJ1-3; len: 15; v_gene: TRBV14; CDR3aa: CASSQDPRDGNTIYF; CDR3nt: TGTGCCAGCAGCCAAGATCCCAGGGATGGAAACACCATATATTTT
d_gene: -; abundance: -; j_gene: TRBJ1-2; len: 13; v_gene: TRBV9; CDR3aa: CASSPRSGGGYTF; CDR3nt: TGTGCCAGCAGCCCCCGGTCCGGGGGTGGCTACACCTTC
d_gene: TRBD1; abundance: -; j_gene: TRBJ1-1; len: 13; v_gene: TRBV5-1; CDR3aa: CASRKTGGTEAFF; CDR3nt: TGCGCCAGTAGGAAGACAGGGGGCACTGAAGCTTTCTTT
d_gene: -; abundance: -; j_gene: TRBJ1-6; len: 14; v_gene: TRBV11-3; CDR3aa: CASSLARGNSPLHF; CDR3nt: TGTGCCAGCAGCTTAGCCAGGGGTAATTCACCCCTCCACTTT
d_gene: -; abundance: -; j_gene: TRBJ2-1; len: 12; v_gene: TRBV9; CDR3aa: CASSPSSGSQFF; CDR3nt: TGTGCCAGCAGCCCGTCATCAGGGTCCCAGTTCTTC
d_gene: TRBD2; abundance: -; j_gene: TRBJ2-3; len: 18; v_gene: TRBV7-9; CDR3aa: CASSLARTSGRLTDTQYF; CDR3nt: TGTGCCAGCAGCTTAGCTCGGACTAGCGGGAGGTTAACAGATACGCAGTATTTT
d_gene: TRBD1; abundance: -; j_gene: TRBJ1-3; len: 15; v_gene: TRBV7-6; CDR3aa: CASRSGTGGGNTIYF; CDR3nt: TGTGCCAGCAGGAGCGGGACAGGGGGCGGAAACACCATATATTTT
d_gene: -; abundance: once; j_gene: TRBJ1-6; len: 14; v_gene: TRBV18; CDR3aa: CASSPRTENSPLHF; CDR3nt: TGTGCCAGCTCACCGCGGACAGAAAATTCACCCCTCCACTTT
d_gene: -; abundance: -; j_gene: TRBJ2-6; len: 17; v_gene: TRBV7-2; CDR3aa: CASSLKEGTPGANVLTF; CDR3nt: TGTGCCAGCAGCTTAAAGGAGGGAACTCCTGGGGCCAACGTCCTGACTTTC
d_gene: -; abundance: -; j_gene: TRBJ1-2; len: 17; v_gene: TRBV18; CDR3aa: CASSLQDRNPTNYGYTF; CDR3nt: TGTGCCAGCTCACTCCAAGACAGAAATCCTACTAACTATGGCTACACCTTC
d_gene: -; abundance: -; j_gene: TRBJ2-7; len: 13; v_gene: TRBV4-3; CDR3aa: CASSQEEALEQYF; CDR3nt: TGCGCCAGCAGCCAAGAAGAGGCCCTCGAGCAGTACTTC
d_gene: TRBD1; abundance: -; j_gene: TRBJ1-6; len: 15; v_gene: TRBV27; CDR3aa: CASSPTGAENSPLHF; CDR3nt: TGTGCCAGCAGTCCCACAGGGGCGGAAAATTCACCCCTCCACTTT
d_gene: TRBD1; abundance: -; j_gene: TRBJ1-1; len: 14; v_gene: TRBV6-5; CDR3aa: CASKRGRGDTEAFF; CDR3nt: TGTGCCAGCAAAAGGGGGCGGGGCGACACTGAAGCTTTCTTT
d_gene: TRBD2; abundance: -; j_gene: TRBJ2-5; len: 16; v_gene: TRBV27; CDR3aa: CASSLNSGALLETQYF; CDR3nt: TGTGCCAGCAGTTTAAATAGCGGGGCCCTCCTAGAGACCCAGTACTTC
d_gene: TRBD2; abundance: -; j_gene: TRBJ2-1; len: 15; v_gene: TRBV4-2; CDR3aa: CASSQVPSGNNEQFF; CDR3nt: TGTGCCAGCAGCCAAGTTCCTAGCGGGAACAATGAGCAGTTCTTC
d_gene: -; abundance: -; j_gene: TRBJ2-7; len: 15; v_gene: TRBV5-1; CDR3aa: CASSLGAGGPSEQYF; CDR3nt: TGCGCCAGCAGCTTGGGGGCAGGGGGGCCCTCCGAGCAGTACTTC
d_gene: TRBD1; abundance: -; j_gene: TRBJ1-5; len: 16; v_gene: TRBV30; CDR3aa: CAWSANDRGGNQPQHF; CDR3nt: TGTGCCTGGAGTGCGAACGACAGGGGGGGCAATCAGCCCCAGCATTTT
d_gene: -; abundance: -; j_gene: TRBJ2-5; len: 15; v_gene: TRBV27; CDR3aa: CASSLSGLAQETQYF; CDR3nt: TGTGCCAGCAGTTTATCGGGTCTAGCACAGGAGACCCAGTACTTC
d_gene: TRBD1; abundance: -; j_gene: TRBJ1-1; len: 15; v_gene: TRBV4-2; CDR3aa: CASSQRQGARNEAFF; CDR3nt: TGTGCCAGCAGCCAACGACAGGGGGCGAGGAATGAAGCTTTCTTT
d_gene: TRBD1; abundance: -; j_gene: TRBJ2-1; len: 13; v_gene: TRBV5-5; CDR3aa: CASSLEWGQEGFF; CDR3nt: TGTGCCAGCAGCTTGGAATGGGGACAGGAAGGTTTCTTC
d_gene: TRBD1; abundance: -; j_gene: TRBJ1-3; len: 15; v_gene: TRBV18; CDR3aa: CASSVGTGDGNTIYF; CDR3nt: TGTGCCAGCTCAGTCGGGACAGGGGATGGAAACACCATATATTTT
d_gene: TRBD1; abundance: -; j_gene: TRBJ1-2; len: 13; v_gene: TRBV29-1; CDR3aa: CSGGQGYDYGYTF; CDR3nt: TGCAGCGGTGGACAGGGGTACGACTATGGCTACACCTTC
d_gene: -; abundance: -; j_gene: TRBJ2-2; len: 16; v_gene: TRBV2; CDR3aa: CASSEGERLVTGELFF; CDR3nt: TGTGCCAGCAGTGAAGGGGAGAGACTAGTGACCGGGGAGCTGTTTTTT
d_gene: TRBD1; abundance: -; j_gene: TRBJ2-3; len: 16; v_gene: TRBV12-5; CDR3aa: CASGRQRDRSTDTQYF; CDR3nt: TGTGCTAGTGGCCGTCAAAGGGACAGGTCCACAGATACGCAGTATTTT
d_gene: TRBD2; abundance: -; j_gene: TRBJ2-7; len: 15; v_gene: TRBV10-3; CDR3aa: CAISEYSGRTYEQYF; CDR3nt: TGTGCCATCAGTGAGTATAGCGGGAGGACCTACGAGCAGTACTTC
d_gene: -; abundance: once; j_gene: TRBJ2-5; len: 19; v_gene: TRBV30; CDR3aa: CAWSVRLRGTPSSRETQYF; CDR3nt: TGTGCCTGGAGTGTACGATTGCGGGGGACACCGAGTAGCCGAGAGACCCAGTACTTC